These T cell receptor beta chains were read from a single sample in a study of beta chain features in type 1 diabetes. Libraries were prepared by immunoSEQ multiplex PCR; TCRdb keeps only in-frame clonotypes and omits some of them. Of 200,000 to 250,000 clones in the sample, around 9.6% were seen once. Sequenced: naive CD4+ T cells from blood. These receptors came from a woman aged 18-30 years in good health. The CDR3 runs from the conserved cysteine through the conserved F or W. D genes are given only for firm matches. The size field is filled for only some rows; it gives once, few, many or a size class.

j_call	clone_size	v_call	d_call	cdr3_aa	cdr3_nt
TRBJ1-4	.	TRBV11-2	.	CASSPEGRVREKLFF	TGTGCCAGCAGCCCGGAGGGCAGGGTCCGGGAAAAACTGTTTTTT
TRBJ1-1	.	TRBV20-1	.	CSALNREAFF	TGCAGTGCTTTAAATCGTGAAGCTTTCTTT
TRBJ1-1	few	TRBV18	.	CASSPGQPNTEAFF	TGTGCCAGCTCCCCAGGACAGCCGAACACTGAAGCTTTCTTT
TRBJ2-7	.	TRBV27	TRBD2	CASTGWGGGYEQYF	TGTGCCAGCACCGGCTGGGGGGGAGGCTACGAGCAGTACTTC
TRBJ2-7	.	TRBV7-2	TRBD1	CASSLGRQGFYEQYF	TGTGCCAGCAGCTTAGGGCGACAGGGTTTCTACGAGCAGTACTTC
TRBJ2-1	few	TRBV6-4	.	CASSDPGLHNEQFF	TGTGCCAGCAGTGACCCGGGTCTCCACAATGAGCAGTTCTTC
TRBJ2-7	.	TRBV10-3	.	CAISEGPGASYEQYF	TGTGCCATCAGTGAGGGGCCAGGCGCCTCCTACGAGCAGTACTTC
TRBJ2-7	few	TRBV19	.	CASSDSTAYEQYF	TGTGCCAGTAGTGACTCGACGGCTTACGAGCAGTACTTC
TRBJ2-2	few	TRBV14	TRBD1	CASSLRTGGTGELFF	TGTGCCAGCAGCCTGCGGACAGGGGGCACCGGGGAGCTGTTTTTT
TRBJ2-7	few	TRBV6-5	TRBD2	CASSYETSGSYEQYF	TGTGCCAGCAGTTATGAGACTAGCGGATCCTACGAGCAGTACTTC
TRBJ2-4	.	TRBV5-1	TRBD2	CASSLGGENIQYF	TGCGCCAGCAGCCTCGGGGGGGAAAACATTCAGTACTTC
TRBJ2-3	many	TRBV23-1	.	CAVGDKRSTDTQYF	TGCGCCGTCGGGGATAAGCGGTCGACAGATACGCAGTATTTT
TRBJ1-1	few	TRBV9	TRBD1	CASSSRDRVKF	TGTGCCAGCAGCTCCCGGGACAGGGTCAAATTT
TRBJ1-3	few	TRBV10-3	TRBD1	CAISEGTGTPQGNTIYF	TGTGCCATCAGTGAGGGGACAGGGACACCTCAAGGAAACACCATATATTTT
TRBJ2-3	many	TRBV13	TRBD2	CASSRKRGYTDTQYF	TGTGCCAGCAGCAGGAAGCGGGGTTACACAGATACGCAGTATTTT
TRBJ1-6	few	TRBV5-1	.	CASSLGQNSPLHF	TGCGCCAGCAGCTTGGGCCAGAATTCACCCCTCCACTTT
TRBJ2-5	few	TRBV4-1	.	CASSQAKLGFSSQETQYF	TGCGCCAGCAGCCAAGCTAAGTTGGGCTTCAGTAGCCAAGAGACCCAGTACTTC
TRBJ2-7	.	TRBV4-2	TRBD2	CASSQDVASGRAGEQYF	TGTGCCAGCAGCCAAGATGTGGCTAGCGGGAGAGCAGGCGAGCAGTACTTC
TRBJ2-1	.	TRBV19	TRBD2	CASSTSGRANEQFF	TGTGCCAGTAGTACTAGCGGGAGGGCAAATGAGCAGTTCTTC
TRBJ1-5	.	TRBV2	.	CASRENHGGLNQPQHF	TGTGCCAGCAGAGAAAATCACGGAGGGCTAAATCAGCCCCAGCATTTT
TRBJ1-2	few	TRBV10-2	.	CASSESVSGAQGYTF	TGCGCCAGCAGTGAGTCTGTCTCAGGGGCTCAGGGCTACACCTTC
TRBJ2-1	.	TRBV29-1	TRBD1	CSVVRTGNEQFF	TGCAGCGTTGTACGGACAGGGAATGAGCAGTTCTTC
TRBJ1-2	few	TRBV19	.	CASSFGGGYTF	TGTGCCAGTAGCTTCGGGGGTGGCTACACCTTC
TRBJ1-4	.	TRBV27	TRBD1	CASGRDRGPTNEKLFF	TGTGCCAGCGGCAGGGACAGGGGCCCGACTAATGAAAAACTGTTTTTT
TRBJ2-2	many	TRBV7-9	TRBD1	CASSSGQLKTGELFF	TGTGCCAGCAGCTCGGGACAGTTAAAGACCGGGGAGCTGTTTTTT
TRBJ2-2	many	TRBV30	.	CAQRRHTGELFF	TGTGCCCAGCGGCGGCACACCGGGGAGCTGTTTTTT
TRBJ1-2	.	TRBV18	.	CASSPGANYGYTF	TGTGCCAGCTCACCAGGGGCAAACTATGGCTACACCTTC
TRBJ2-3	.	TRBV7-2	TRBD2	CASSTGLAGVTDTQYF	TGTGCCAGCAGCACCGGACTAGCGGGAGTCACAGATACGCAGTATTTT
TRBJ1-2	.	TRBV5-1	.	CASSLVGDYGYTF	TGCGCCAGCAGCTTGGTAGGGGACTATGGCTACACCTTC